The 22 T cell receptor beta chains in this list originate from one sample, sequenced in a study of T cell repertoires in cytomegalovirus infection. TCRdb re-analysed the reads in MiXCR, keeping a single row per CDR3 protein. The sample lists hundreds of thousands of distinct CDR3 sequences; roughly 43% were seen once. These receptors have no identified antigens. This specimen was cultured PBMCs, taken from culture after CMV antigen stimulation. Source of these receptors: a human donor in good health (CMV status not recorded). Some clones in this sample may be carry-over from other donors' samples.

Only a few counts were recorded for this clonotype. The V and J genes are TRBV7-2 and TRBJ2-4; no firm D call. The CDR3 contains 12 residues. The V end lost 3 bases, the J end lost 3 bases, and 3 bases lay between the germline ends. Germline CDR1 reads SGHTA; CDR2 reads FQGNSA. The CDR3 bases are TGTGCCAGCAGCTTGAGCAAAAACATTCAGTACTTC. This codes for CASSLSKNIQYF.

J is TRBJ2-1 and V is TRBV12-3 or TRBV12-4, with 7 bases identical to TRBD1. This CDR3 is built from 13 residues. The V gene end was trimmed by 6 bases and the J gene end by 4 bases; junction bases not matched to a gene: 3. CDR3 in DNA: TGTGCCAGCAGGCCGGACAGGTACAATGAGCAGTTCTTC. It specifies CASRPDRYNEQFF.

The gene calls are TRBV19 and TRBJ1-1; D uncertain. The CDR3 sequence is 13 residues long. V lost 4 bases to trimming and J lost 4 bases, with 10 bases between them. From germline, CDR1 is LNHDA and CDR2 SQIVND (reference sequence). The CDR3 coding sequence is TGTGCCAGTAGTAAGGTATCTAGCACTGAAGCTTTCTTT. As protein: CASSKVSSTEAFF.

This clonotype was seen only a few times. One junction end disagrees with the germline gene, perhaps due to a read error. V is TRBV7-9 and J is TRBJ2-3; 14 bases line up with TRBD2. The CDR3 is 15 residues long. Germline CDR1 and CDR2: SEHNR and FQNEAQ (reference sequence). In DNA, the CDR3 is TGTGCCAGCAGCTTCGGGACTAGCGGGAGAGATGCGCAGTATTTT. As protein: CASSFGTSGRDAQYF.

The chain is built from TRBV7-3 and TRBJ1-4; no clear D. Trimming removed 5 bases at V and 10 bases at J, with 17 bases between. Germline loops: CDR1 SGHTA, CDR2 FQGTGA. The CDR3 covers 14 residues. CDR3 sequence (DNA): TGTGCCAGCAGCCAAGCGGACCCATTCGGAAAACTGTTTTTT. This gives the protein CASSQADPFGKLFF.

This chain joins TRBV7-6 and TRBJ2-7; TRBD2 might be the D (6 bases). From germline, CDR1 is SGHVS and CDR2 FNYEAQ. Trimming pared 8 bases from V and 2 bases from J, leaving 13 bases between. The CDR3 runs 13 residues. In DNA form, the CDR3 reads TGTGCCAGCGCCGGGAGCGGAACCTACGAGCAGTACTTC. It is translated as CASAGSGTYEQYF.

This clonotype was seen only a few times. The chain links TRBV20-1 to TRBJ2-1; 14 bases are shared with TRBD2. The V segment lost 1 base and the J segment 0 bases; nucleotides outside the gene matches: 8. The CDR3 is 19 residues long. Per germline, CDR1 DFQATT and CDR2 SNEGSKA (reference sequence). The CDR3 DNA follows: TGCAGTGCTAGAGGTCGACTAGCGGGGGGGCTGTACTCCTACAATGAGCAGTTCTTC. Translating gives CSARGRLAGGLYSYNEQFF.

This clonotype appeared many times. This rearrangement joins TRBV7-2 to TRBJ2-3, with D possibly being TRBD1 (7 bases). The CDR3 consists of 17 residues. Trimming shortened V by 5 bases and J by 3 bases, and 21 bases separated the two germline ends. CDR1 is SGHTA, CDR2 FQGNSA, per germline. The CDR3 here is CASSRQGGALSTDTQYF. The CDR3 DNA is TGTGCCAGCAGCCGCCAGGGGGGAGCGCTTAGTACAGATACGCAGTATTTT. The full variable domain, in which reference TRBV7-2 and TRBJ2-3 provide the parts outside the CDR3, is GAGVSQSPSNKVTEKGKDVELRCDPISGHTALYWYRQSLGQGLEFLIYFQGNSAPDKSGLPSDRFSAERTGGSVSTLTIQRTQQEDSAVYLCASSRQGGALSTDTQYFGPGTRLTVL.

This clonotype has a handful of counts. The rearrangement joins TRBV7-2 to TRBJ2-5; TRBD1 agrees at 7 bases. After removal of 5 bases from V and 10 bases from J, the junction contained 4 bases not matched to a gene. The V gene's germline CDR1 is SGHTA and CDR2 FQGNSA. This CDR3 region has 11 residues. Here the CDR3 DNA reads TGTGCCAGCAGCATCACAGGGGACCAGTACTTC. It translates to CASSITGDQYF.

This clonotype was seen many times. The V gene is TRBV7-2, the J gene TRBJ2-1, with TRBD2 identical over 7 bases. The junction had 13 bases not matched to a gene; V was cut back by 10 bases and J by 7 bases. CDR1 is SGHTA and CDR2 is FQGNSA in the germline V gene. This CDR3 comprises 14 residues. The CDR3 spells CAIGGGLSGNEQFF. The DNA for the CDR3 is TGTGCCATCGGCGGGGGTCTTTCAGGGAATGAGCAGTTCTTC. The variable domain in full, with the rest retrieved from reference TRBV7-2 and TRBJ2-1, is GAGVSQSPSNKVTEKGKDVELRCDPISGHTALYWYRQSLGQGLEFLIYFQGNSAPDKSGLPSDRFSAERTGGSVSTLTIQRTQQEDSAVYLCAIGGGLSGNEQFFGPGTRLTVL.

This clonotype appeared a few times. The chain uses TRBV6-1 and TRBJ2-7; D not resolved. The germline CDR1 and CDR2 sequences are MNHNS and SASEGT. V lost 4 bases, J lost 0 bases, and 7 bases lay in between. The CDR3 contains 13 residues. CDR3 sequence: CASSARNSYEQYF. CDR3 in DNA: TGTGCCAGCAGTGCCAGGAACTCCTACGAGCAGTACTTC.

This clonotype was counted a few times. The rearrangement links TRBV7-2 to TRBJ2-1; a weak D match, TRBD2 (7 bases). The CDR3 covers 15 residues. Between the trimmed V and J ends, which lost 5 bases and 0 bases, there was a span of 11 bases. Germline V gene sequence: CDR1 SGHTA, CDR2 FQGNSA. The CDR3 DNA reads as TGTGCCAGCAGCCGCGGGGGCCCCTCCTACAATGAGCAGTTCTTC. This sequence encodes CASSRGGPSYNEQFF.

The J gene is TRBJ2-2, the V gene TRBV4-1; 8 nucleotides match TRBD1. CDR1 and CDR2 (germline): MGHRA, YSYEKL. The CDR3 extends over 16 amino acids. The J segment lost 3 bases and the V segment lost 5 bases, leaving 8 bases of the junction unmatched. Here the CDR3 DNA reads TGCGCCAGCAGCTCACGGGACAGGTCACACACCGGGGAGCTGTTTTTT. Translated: CASSSRDRSHTGELFF.

This sequence joins TRBV11-2 and TRBJ1-1; D remains ambiguous. Germline CDR1 is SGHAT and CDR2 is FQNNGV. V dropped 5 bases and J dropped 7 bases, with 17 bases sitting between them. The CDR3 has 14 residues. This CDR3 is CASSLTDGLLEAFF. CDR3 coding DNA: TGTGCCAGCAGCCTAACCGACGGCCTCCTTGAAGCTTTCTTT.

This chain's CDR3 is CASSYKWQPQHF. The CDR3 DNA reads TGTGCCAGCAGTTATAAATGGCAGCCCCAGCATTTT. The J gene is TRBJ1-5, the V gene TRBV6-2 or TRBV6-3; D unclear. V lost 3 bases to trimming and J lost 7 bases, with 7 bases between them. Germline V gene lookup returns CDR1 MNHEY and CDR2 SVGEGT. The CDR3 covers 12 residues.

This clonotype has just a few counts. The CDR3 nucleotides read TGTGCCAGCAGTTTTAGGTTACTGGGCCTCCGCCCGGGAGGCTACACCTTC. It yields the protein CASSFRLLGLRPGGYTF. The V call is TRBV12-3 or TRBV12-4, the J call TRBJ1-2, with D hard to call. Trimming took off 3 bases at V and 8 bases at J, with 25 bases between the two ends. The CDR3 is 17 residues long.

J is TRBJ2-7 and V is TRBV7-6, with unresolved D. Per germline, CDR1 SGHVS and CDR2 FNYEAQ. CDR3 length: 14 residues. With 1 base removed from V and 6 bases from J, the gap between germline ends came to 13 bases. In nucleotides, the CDR3 is TGTGCCAGCAGCTTAGGTGAGATCGGCCTCGAGCAGTACTTC. Translation: CASSLGEIGLEQYF.

The gene calls are TRBV7-2 and TRBJ2-1, with D tentatively TRBD2 (7 bases). This CDR3 is built from 16 residues. The V and J ends lost 4 bases and 5 bases respectively, with 18 bases between them. In germline, CDR1 is SGHTA, CDR2 FQGNSA. CDR3 residues: CASSYVAGAGDNEQFF. CDR3 nucleotide sequence: TGTGCCAGCAGCTACGTGGCGGGGGCTGGCGACAATGAGCAGTTCTTC.

The V gene is TRBV19, the J gene TRBJ1-5; D remains ambiguous. The ends were cut back, 5 bases at V and 0 bases at J, with 8 bases in the middle. The CDR3 extends over 14 amino acids. CDR1 is LNHDA, CDR2 SQIVND, per germline (reference sequence). For the CDR3, the DNA is TGTGCCAGTAGTGACAAGAGTAGCAATCAGCCCCAGCATTTT. It translates to CASSDKSSNQPQHF.

This clonotype came up a few times. V and J are TRBV6-2 or TRBV6-3 and TRBJ2-1; 7 positions agree with TRBD1. Trimming at V came to 4 bases and at J to 3 bases, leaving 0 bases not matched to a gene. Germline V gene data show CDR1 as MNHEY and CDR2 as SVGEGT. The CDR3 is made up of 13 amino acids. CDR3 residues: CASSWDSYNEQFF. As DNA, the CDR3 is TGTGCCAGCAGTTGGGACAGCTACAATGAGCAGTTCTTC.

This clonotype was observed once. The V call is TRBV19, the J call TRBJ1-1; 7 nucleotides match TRBD1. Germline trimming cut 4 bases from V and 7 bases from J; bases unmatched to any gene: 3. Germline lookup yields CDR1 LNHDA and CDR2 SQIVND (reference sequence). CDR3 length: 12 residues. CDR3 sequence: CASSTWDSEAFF. The CDR3, as DNA: TGTGCCAGTAGTACCTGGGACAGTGAAGCTTTCTTT.

This chain connects TRBV27 to TRBJ1-5; D remains unclear. The CDR3 loop spans 14 amino acids. Per germline, CDR1 MNHEY and CDR2 SMNVEV (reference sequence). Trimming pared 1 base from V and 5 bases from J, leaving 9 bases between. Written as DNA, the CDR3 is TGTGCCAGCAGTTTATACATACACGATCAGCCCCAGCATTTT. Translated, it gives CASSLYIHDQPQHF.